Listed here are 22 T cell receptor beta chains from one sample, sequenced in a study of control samples from healthy donors and cancer patients. The protocol was immunoSEQ multiplex PCR, while the TCRdb copy is restricted to in-frame clones and leaves out a portion. The sample carries about 190,000 clones, 91% recorded once. Sequenced sample: blood. The receptors shown here come from a man aged 25-45 years in good health.

The rearrangement uses TRBV9 and TRBJ1-1; D gene uncertain. This CDR3 region has 16 residues. In germline, CDR1 is SGDLS, CDR2 YYNGEE. V lost 0 bases and J 3 bases, leaving 15 bases between the germline ends. CDR3 bases: TGTGCCAGCAGCGTAGCGAGTTCTTCGCCCTACACTGAAGCTTTCTTT. It encodes CASSVASSSPYTEAFF.

The chain couples TRBV27 to TRBJ2-7; D tentatively fits TRBD1 or TRBD2 (5 bases each). Between the trimmed V and J ends, which lost 6 bases and 3 bases, there was a span of 18 bases. Germline CDR1 MNHEY, CDR2 SMNVEV (reference sequence). This CDR3 spans 15 amino acids. The DNA of the CDR3 is TGTGCCAGCAGCCCCGAGGGGTGGAGTTTCTACGAGCAGTACTTC. It is translated as CASSPEGWSFYEQYF.

This CDR3 is CASSPGTSSYEQYF. In DNA form, the CDR3 reads TGTGCCAGCAGCCCGGGGACATCTTCCTACGAGCAGTACTTC. The chain links TRBV7-9 to TRBJ2-7; tentative D call: TRBD1 (6 bases). V was shortened by 5 bases and J by 1 base, with 12 bases between the two germline ends. The CDR3 runs 14 residues. Germline V gene data show CDR1 as SEHNR and CDR2 as FQNEAQ (reference sequence).

The chain has TRBV7-9 and TRBJ2-6; D gene ambiguous. CDR1 and CDR2 (germline): SEHNR, FQNEAQ (reference sequence). V lost 2 bases, J lost 0 bases, and 8 bases lay in between. CDR3 size: 16 residues. Here the CDR3 reads CASSLTPSSGANVLTF. CDR3 in DNA: TGTGCCAGCAGCTTAACACCTAGCTCTGGGGCCAACGTCCTGACTTTC.

The J gene is TRBJ2-3, the V gene TRBV15, with 7 positions matching TRBD2. This CDR3 comprises 16 residues. V trimming: 0 bases; J trimming: 1 base; junction bases outside the gene matches: 4. The V gene's germline CDR1 is LNHNV and CDR2 YYDKDF (reference sequence). Here the CDR3 DNA reads TGTGCCACCAGCAGAGAACTTCGGGGGGGCACAGATACGCAGTATTTT. It yields the protein CATSRELRGGTDTQYF.

This chain joins TRBV2 and TRBJ2-4, with D unclear. This CDR3 spans 16 amino acids. Trimming removed 4 bases at V and 0 bases at J, with 13 bases between. CDR1 is SNHLY and CDR2 is FYNNEI in the germline V gene. CDR3 nucleotide sequence: TGTGCCAGCAGTGTTGGCGGAACCTTAGCCAAAAACATTCAGTACTTC. Amino acid sequence: CASSVGGTLAKNIQYF.

CDR3 protein: CASSPSRGTGMWNTEAFF. CDR3 bases: TGTGCCAGCAGCCCGTCGCGGGGGACAGGGATGTGGAACACTGAAGCTTTCTTT. The chain couples TRBV27 to TRBJ1-1; 9 bases align to TRBD1. V dropped 6 bases and J dropped 1; count of bases not matched to a gene: 15. The CDR3 sequence is 18 residues long. Germline V CDR1 and CDR2: MNHEY, SMNVEV (reference sequence).

The chain is built from TRBV11-2 and TRBJ2-7; no clear D. CDR3 size: 14 residues. The germline V and J ends were trimmed by 1 base and 3 bases, with 10 bases remaining between them. Germline CDR1 SGHAT, CDR2 FQNNGV. CDR3: CASSLVSQLYEQYF. For the CDR3, the DNA is TGTGCCAGCAGCTTAGTGTCACAACTCTACGAGCAGTACTTC.

This clone was detected once. This chain links TRBV9 with TRBJ1-4; no reliable D call. The V end was cut by 0 bases, the J end by 0 bases, with 9 bases between. Per the germline V gene, CDR1 is SGDLS and CDR2 is YYNGEE. The CDR3 runs 16 residues. The CDR3 is CASSVGPGATNEKLFF. CDR3 bases: TGTGCCAGCAGCGTAGGTCCGGGAGCAACTAATGAAAAACTGTTTTTT.

This clone was counted a few times. This sequence joins TRBV20-1 and TRBJ2-2; perhaps TRBD1 as D (5 bases). This CDR3 comprises 15 residues. V was cut by 3 bases and J by 0 bases, with 11 bases left in between. CDR1 and CDR2 (germline): DFQATT, SNEGSKA (reference sequence). The CDR3 nucleotides are TGCAGTGCTAGTAGGTCAGGGTCGAACACCGGGGAGCTGTTTTTT. Its protein product is CSASRSGSNTGELFF.

The genes are TRBV2 and TRBJ1-5; D call uncertain. Trimming removed 4 bases at V and 1 base at J, with 5 bases between. The germline V gene has CDR1 SNHLY and CDR2 FYNNEI. CDR3 length equals 13 residues. CDR3 amino acids: CASSGESNQPQHF. In DNA, the CDR3 is TGTGCCAGCAGTGGTGAGAGCAATCAGCCCCAGCATTTT.

V and J are TRBV11-3 and TRBJ2-3, with 7 bases matching TRBD1. Germline V gene data show CDR1 as SGHNT and CDR2 as YENEEA. Trimming at V came to 4 bases and at J to 5 bases, leaving 12 bases not matched to a gene. The CDR3 is 16 amino acids. The CDR3, as DNA: TGTGCCAGCAGCTCGACCCACAGGGGCTGGGGAGATACGCAGTATTTT. Translated, it gives CASSSTHRGWGDTQYF.

The J gene is TRBJ1-6, the V gene TRBV9, with TRBD1 identical over 8 bases. Germline trimming cut 4 bases from V and 6 bases from J; bases unmatched to any gene: 6. This CDR3 is 15 amino acids long. Looked up from germline, CDR1 is SGDLS and CDR2 is YYNGEE. The CDR3 nucleotides read TGTGCCAGCAGCCCCTCCGGGACAGGTAATTCACCCCTCCACTTT. This codes for CASSPSGTGNSPLHF.

This sequence joins TRBV11-2 and TRBJ2-3, with D perhaps assigned TRBD1 or TRBD2 (6 bases each). V was cut by 4 bases and J by 2 bases, with 13 bases left in between. Germline V CDR1 and CDR2: SGHAT, FQNNGV. The CDR3 contains 15 residues. The CDR3 bases are TGTGCCAGCAGCTATGGGGGGCCTGTCACAGATACGCAGTATTTT. Amino acid sequence: CASSYGGPVTDTQYF.

The chain carries TRBV19 and TRBJ1-3; D possibly corresponds to TRBD1 (5 bases). Germline V lookup: CDR1 LNHDA, CDR2 SQIVND (reference sequence). V was trimmed by 9 bases and J by 1 base, leaving 16 bases between them. This CDR3 contains 15 residues. In DNA, the CDR3 is TGTGCCAGCGCGGCCCAAGGGGAATCTGGAAACACCATATATTTT. It codes for CASAAQGESGNTIYF.

The CDR3 region is CASTSDSYEQYF. CDR3 bases: TGTGCCAGCACCTCAGACAGCTACGAGCAGTACTTC. This chain links TRBV7-9 with TRBJ2-7, with a possible D match to TRBD1 (5 bases). The CDR3 runs 12 residues. With 7 bases removed from V and 3 bases from J, the gap between germline ends came to 10 bases. Germline V CDR1 and CDR2: SEHNR, FQNEAQ (reference sequence). Looking up the rest from reference TRBV7-9 and TRBJ2-7 gives the full variable domain: DTGVSQNPRHKITKRGQNVTFRCDPISEHNRLYWYRQTLGQGPEFLTYFQNEAQLEKSRLLSDRFSAERPKGSFSTLEIQRTEQGDSAMYLCASTSDSYEQYFGPGTRLTVT.

The rearrangement joins TRBV4-1 to TRBJ1-6; D not resolved. The CDR3 is made up of 15 amino acids. In germline, CDR1 is MGHRA, CDR2 YSYEKL. With 0 bases removed from V and 7 bases from J, the gap between germline ends came to 10 bases. CDR3 coding DNA: TGCGCCAGCAGCCAAGAACAACAGCCAAATTCACCCCTCCACTTT. This encodes CASSQEQQPNSPLHF.

The gene calls are TRBV10-3 and TRBJ2-1; 7 bases line up with TRBD1. The CDR3 is 14 amino acids. With 4 bases clipped from V and 7 bases from J, the junction kept 7 bases outside the gene matches. Germline V gene data show CDR1 as ENHRY and CDR2 as SYGVKD. The CDR3 nucleotides read TGTGCCATCAGTGCAGGGACAGAGGGTAATGAGCAGTTCTTC. Amino acids: CAISAGTEGNEQFF.

This sequence joins TRBV7-5 and TRBJ2-7; the DNA was not compared with TRBD1, the D call given in the table. TRBV7-5 is given as a pseudogene. The CDR3 is 15 amino acids. The CDR3 reads CARRPGQGHSYEQYF. The DNA of the CDR3 is TGTGCCAGAAGACCAGGCCAGGGCCATTCCTACGAGCAGTACTTC.

The gene calls are TRBV7-3 and TRBJ1-2; TRBD1 agrees at 7 bases. Germline loops: CDR1 SGHTA, CDR2 FQGTGA. The V gene end was trimmed by 6 bases and the J gene end by 4 bases; junction bases not matched to a gene: 8. There are 14 residues in the CDR3. The CDR3 DNA is TGTGCCAGCAGGGACACGGGACAGACCTATGGCTACACCTTC. Translating gives CASRDTGQTYGYTF.

This clone appeared a few times. V gene TRBV6-1 combines with J gene TRBJ2-3, with D tentatively TRBD1 or TRBD2 (5 bases each). The V gene's germline CDR1 is MNHNS and CDR2 SASEGT. This CDR3 contains 15 residues. The V gene lost 3 bases and the J gene lost 2 bases, with 12 bases spanning the gap. The CDR3 is CASSDSRGHTDTQYF. For the CDR3, the DNA is TGTGCCAGCAGTGATTCGAGGGGCCACACAGATACGCAGTATTTT.

This clone showed up just once. The chain has TRBV6-5 and TRBJ1-2; 7 bases line up with TRBD1. Trimming cost V 4 bases and J 2 bases; bases outside gene matches: 7. The CDR3 totals 15 residues. In germline, CDR1 is MNHEY, CDR2 SVGAGI. In nucleotides, the CDR3 is TGTGCCAGCAGTTTACGGACAGGCAGAAACTATGGCTACACCTTC. Translated: CASSLRTGRNYGYTF.